These T cell receptor beta chains were read from a single sample in a study of CD8 T cells in Susac syndrome. TCRdb fed the immunoSEQ multiplex PCR reads into MiXCR, producing one record per CDR3 protein. Of about 160,000 distinct CDR3 sequences in the sample, less than 95% are singletons; the top ten hold about 0.089%. Material: CD4+ T cells from PBMCs. The receptors stem from a human donor with multiple sclerosis. Both conserved end residues are part of each CDR3. The order of the fields is D gene, clone size, V gene, J gene, CDR3 protein, CDR3 DNA. The D gene is left open where the match is weak. The size of a clone is reported for some rows only, either as once, few or many, or as a class for expanded clones.

TRBD1	-	TRBV29-1	TRBJ2-7	CSFGTALYEQYF	TGCAGCTTTGGGACAGCCCTCTACGAGCAGTACTTC
-	-	TRBV24-1	TRBJ2-1	CATSGFGGGGGNEQFF	TGTGCCACGAGTGGTTTTGGGGGAGGAGGAGGCAATGAGCAGTTCTTC
-	-	TRBV18	TRBJ1-1	CASSPMNTEAFF	TGTGCCAGCTCACCCATGAACACTGAAGCTTTCTTT
-	-	TRBV2	TRBJ2-3	CASAREGQWADTQYF	TGTGCCAGCGCTCGCGAGGGGCAGTGGGCAGATACGCAGTATTTT
TRBD2	-	TRBV4-3	TRBJ2-2	CASRGLAGSGELFF	TGCGCCAGCAGGGGACTAGCGGGATCCGGGGAGCTGTTTTTT
-	-	TRBV24-1	TRBJ2-1	CATSEGGSDEQFF	TGTGCCACCAGCGAAGGCGGATCGGACGAGCAGTTCTTC
TRBD1	-	TRBV20-1	TRBJ1-1	CSAKDRGGSTEAFF	TGCAGTGCCAAAGACAGGGGAGGAAGCACTGAAGCTTTCTTT
TRBD1	-	TRBV6-1	TRBJ1-4	CASSEGYGTGDEKLFF	TGTGCCAGCAGTGAAGGGTACGGGACAGGGGACGAAAAACTGTTTTTT
TRBD2	-	TRBV12-3/TRBV12-4	TRBJ2-1	CASSRGTSGIWQFF	TGTGCCAGCAGCCGCGGGACTAGCGGTATTTGGCAGTTCTTC
-	once	TRBV11-1	TRBJ2-3	CASSHPGQEDTQYF	TGTGCCAGCAGTCATCCGGGACAAGAAGATACGCAGTATTTT
TRBD2	-	TRBV7-9	TRBJ2-7	CASSLSGSDSEQYF	TGTGCCAGCAGCCTTAGCGGGAGCGACTCCGAGCAGTACTTC
-	-	TRBV3-1	TRBJ2-5	CASSRGSSEETQYF	TGTGCCAGCAGCCGAGGGTCTAGCGAAGAGACCCAGTACTTC
-	-	TRBV18	TRBJ2-5	CASSPSQGWETQYF	TGTGCCAGCTCACCAAGCCAGGGGTGGGAGACCCAGTACTTC
-	-	TRBV6-2/TRBV6-3	TRBJ1-1	CASRSGGTEAFF	TGTGCCAGCAGGTCGGGGGGCACTGAAGCTTTCTTT
TRBD2	-	TRBV10-3	TRBJ2-7	CAISGEGYEQYF	TGTGCCATCAGTGGGGAGGGCTACGAGCAGTACTTC
TRBD1	-	TRBV30	TRBJ2-3	CAWSRGTGETDTQYF	TGTGCCTGGAGTAGGGGGACAGGGGAAACAGATACGCAGTATTTT